This T cell receptor (beta chain) comes out of a study of cytomegalovirus exposure and HLA in healthy donors (dated by TCRdb to about 2017). Looking at the study overall: An earlier analysis of several hundred of the donors reported about 250 Gb of sequence data and about 100 million unique TCR beta sequences from about 179 million T cells. Approximately 310 gigabases of sequencing data and approximately 84 million unique TCR sequences were included in an early release covering 550 to 800 HLA-typed donors. The genetic ancestry cluster associated with self-reported Caucasian donors included 65% to 90% of the approximately 410 genotyped donors. The study was designed to test whether signatures of past pathogen exposure could be identified by cataloging public T cell receptors. The study profiled the T cell repertoires of 500 to 800 subjects by immunosequencing and related them to cytomegalovirus serostatus. Besides the first cohort of more than 650 subjects, a separate validation cohort made up of about 120 different subjects was used. To predict cytomegalovirus infection status, the study brought together high-throughput TCR immunosequencing, statistical association of individual TCRs with disease status, and machine learning. To study patterns of TCR occurrence, a later analysis re-analyzed previously published TCR beta repertoires from 600 to 750 donors and added high-resolution HLA genotyping. In the later analysis, no new phenotypic data were used to find candidate immune exposures; instead, reliance was placed on TCR beta sequences and their occurrence across donors. In an earlier analysis of about 590 of the donors, high-throughput TCR beta sequencing was used to judge whether each TCR beta V gene segment behaved as functional or pseudogenic. Donor age, sex, ethnicity and CMV serostatus were compiled together with the repertoire data. In a later genetic analysis, genome-wide SNP genotypes for about 55% of the roughly 670 donors were used, and that subset was treated as a discovery cohort. Every discovery cohort repertoire had been produced on one sequencing platform. Class I and class II HLA loci were covered by the typing at four-digit resolution. Typing coverage differed by locus: A, B, C, DRB1 and DQB1 were typed in roughly 629-640 donors, DQA1 in roughly 510, DPA1 in approximately 610, and DPB1 in approximately 450. Roughly 5 DR-DQ haplotypes were handled as single units for association and clustering because linkage in the cohort was strong. Among approximately 370 genotyped donors of the cohort, an average of roughly 230,000 unique TCR beta nucleotide sequences was sequenced per donor, of which roughly 17% were non-productive.

Library preparation was by the immunoSEQ multiplex PCR assay. The multiplex PCR relied on a mix of 60 forward primers for TCR Vbeta segments and 13 reverse primers for TCR Jbeta segments. Amplification of the CDR3 region of rearranged TCR beta genes was performed with a multiplex PCR assay on genomic DNA. On the Illumina HiSeq System, the amplified TCR beta libraries were sequenced as 87-base-pair reads. On the study's bioinformatics: In a later analysis, roughly 80 million unique TCR beta chains were counted across the roughly 700 repertoires, and around 11 million of these chains were shared by at least two donors. Raw reads were error-corrected and collapsed into unique sequences by a nearest-neighbor algorithm in which closely related sequences were merged to remove PCR and sequencing errors. CDR3 sequences were aligned to IMGT reference sequences to assign V, D and J gene segments. Each retained sequence needed at least a six-nucleotide match to both a V gene segment and a J gene segment. A rearrangement counted as productive if the CDR3 had no stop codons and remained in frame with V and J, and every other rearrangement counted as non-productive. Following IMGT convention, CDR3 was defined as the stretch from the second conserved V-encoded cysteine up to the conserved J-encoded phenylalanine. In an earlier analysis of approximately 590 of the donors, sequences lacking an unambiguous match to a single V gene segment were excluded. An earlier analysis of a few hundred of the donors called V segments functional above 56.7% productive rearrangements and segregating when the between-donor standard deviation exceeded 5%. A statistical classification framework was developed to diagnose cytomegalovirus status using the catalog of TCR beta chain sequences. V and J gene assignment, in a later analysis, came from comparing TCR nucleotide sequences with IMGT/GENE-DB human TR gene sequences. A later analysis assigned CDR3 sequences and most-parsimonious VDJ recombination scenarios with the TCRdist pipeline. In a later analysis, each TCR beta chain was defined by its CDR3 amino acid sequence together with its V-gene family, and reads lacking a unique V-gene family were excluded. To address suspected cross-contamination and a sequencing artifact, a later analysis removed some 620 highly shared, low-generation-probability nucleotide sequences. In a later analysis, a clonal expansion index for each public chain was calculated from normalized within-repertoire ranks of inferred template counts. Generation probabilities in a later analysis came from a VDJ recombination model fitted to out-of-frame rearrangements, and those results were checked against IGoR. In a later analysis, hypergeometric tests were used to score TCR-TCR, TCR-HLA and TCR-CMV co-occurrence, with a repertoire-size bias correction applied to TCR pairs. False discovery rates were estimated in a later analysis by permuting HLA or CMV assignments 20 times. In a later analysis, co-occurring TCRs were grouped using DBSCAN, and TCRdist sequence similarity was added for clustering within HLA-allele-positive subsets. Co-occurrence clustering excluded repertoires with fewer than 30,000 or more than 120,000 public chains, plus five with anomalous nucleotide sharing. TCRdb took over this immuneACCESS table, retaining in-frame rearrangements with V and J assigned. Such tables are incomplete; in checked studies, under half of the missing clones stem from an unresolved V gene, and the remainder is unexplained. V and J calls and clone size follow that table, whereas D and trimming were derived from the DNA. Counted in this sample were approximately 130,000 clones; 75% of them appeared once. The leading ten clones occupy roughly 3% of the sample.

CDR1 and CDR2 (SGHRS, YFSETQ) derive from the germline V gene. From cysteine to phenylalanine, the CDR3 is 15 amino acids long. CDR3 DNA only is kept here, 45 bases in frame from base 1. V lost 0 bases and J lost 2 bases; the stretch between them is 10 bases long. The paper's findings and limits, for the study overall: In a later analysis, HLA-associated TCR beta chains were found to be more clonally expanded and to have lower generation probabilities than equally common non-associated chains. In this cohort, only TCR beta chains were sequenced, and detectable features were limited by the absence of alpha or paired-chain data. The study gave a list of 150 to 200 TCR beta chains associated with cytomegalovirus. A further reported finding was that TCR beta sequences accurately predicted the HLA-A and HLA-B alleles for most subjects in the first cohort. An association between a missense DCLRE1C variant and V-gene and J-gene trimming of TCR beta chains was found in a later genetic analysis and replicated in an independent cohort. At a false discovery rate of 0.05, a later analysis linked 16,951 TCR beta sequences to specific HLA alleles. In a later analysis, the rate of TCR association differed among HLA loci, with DRB1 alleles having the most associated TCRs and HLA-C alleles having the fewest. The authors suggested that the approach could potentially be generalized to other disease states and immunological phenotypes. Most TCR sequences were observed very rarely across donors, whereas some public TCRs were present in many individuals. Presence/absence analyses assumed roughly uniform sequencing depth across donors, an assumption that may not hold. When HLA alleles, especially DR and DQ, strongly co-occurred, attributing TCR associations to individual alleles was difficult. In a later genetic analysis, fewer N-insertions in productive TCRs were reported among donors in an Asian-associated ancestry cluster than the roughly 670-donor mean. In vitro tests confirmed that a few of the cytomegalovirus-associated TCR beta chains recognize cytomegalovirus antigens. In both the original and validation cohorts, the classifier was reported to diagnose cytomegalovirus status with high specificity and sensitivity. Linkage disequilibrium might explain the correlated functional status among segregating V segments, but an unknown experimental factor could not be excluded. For the cohort, immune exposure information was limited to CMV serostatus. Broadly in line with IMGT annotations, most TCR beta V segments showed up in productive rearrangements about 87% or about 30% of the time in an earlier analysis of 450 to 600 of the donors. Some IMGT-functional V segments, including TRBV6-2 and TRBV6-3, could not be distinguished by the 87-base-pair reads and were therefore excluded. A later analysis reported that several top co-occurrence clusters appeared linked to parvovirus B19, influenza, CMV and Epstein-Barr virus. The sequencing pipeline was judged likely to have produced a cluster of highly shared sequence variants as a technical artifact. According to a later analysis, most CMV-associated TCR beta chains appeared to be HLA-restricted, and the HLA associations seemed to be driven largely by CMV exposure. HLA typing was unavailable for some donors at each locus, so association tests used only the typed subset. The earlier analysis of a few hundred of the donors excluded 15 to 20 rarely observed V segments, including chromosome 9 orphons, because counts were too low.

Notes on this clone: This receptor's antigen is unknown. The input lacks base qualities; no much larger clone sits a single base away.

The cohort consisted of approximately 670 healthy bone marrow donors. At the time of sampling, every cohort member was nominally healthy, though immune exposures that went unrecorded were likely present. The donor tested CMV seropositive, placing the donor among the 250 to 350 seropositive members of the cohort. Each donor provided a peripheral blood sample, and peripheral blood mononuclear cells were used for TCR beta sequencing. Genomic DNA was extracted from the blood cell samples with the Qiagen DNeasy Blood Extraction Kit. The chain links TRBV5-1 with TRBJ2-3, and TRBD2 may be the D gene, going by 5 matching bases. Sequenced material: PBMCs. This TCR came from a woman aged 35 to 49 in good health and CMV-seropositive. The bases read TGCGCCAGCAGCTTGGCGGGGAACCCCACAGATACGCAGTATTTT. Protein translation: CASSLAGNPTDTQYF.